The 21 T cell receptor beta chains below were found in one sample sequenced in a study of blood T cell repertoires in COVID-19. Clones were sequenced by immunoSEQ multiplex PCR, and TCRdb holds only the in-frame ones, with some missing. The sample lists under 400,000 clones; 90% were seen once. The sequencing input was peripheral blood. These receptors were obtained from a man between 18 and 29 years old with active or convalescent COVID-19.

The V call is TRBV7-2, the J call TRBJ1-6; no clear D gene. Germline CDR1 and CDR2: SGHTA and FQGNSA. Trimming left V 8 bases short and J 12 bases short, with 20 bases between. The CDR3 totals 14 residues. The CDR3 here is CASLIRGNRGPLHF. The CDR3 DNA reads TGTGCCAGCTTAATACGGGGTAATCGCGGACCCCTCCACTTT.

Points on this clone: This sample includes further DNA sequences coding for the same CDR3. The J gene is TRBJ1-2, the V gene TRBV12-3 or TRBV12-4; D remains ambiguous. The V end was cut by 6 bases, the J end by 7 bases, with 9 bases between. The CDR3 is 11 amino acids. The DNA for the CDR3 is TGTGCCAGCAGCCTGGGAGGTGGCTACACCTTC. This codes for CASSLGGGYTF.

The chain recombines TRBV5-5 with TRBJ2-1; TRBD1 might be the D (6 bases). V was cut by 2 bases and J by 3 bases, with 12 bases left in between. The length of the CDR3 is 15 residues. Germline CDR1 SGHKS, CDR2 YYEKEE (reference sequence). The CDR3 bases are TGTGCCAGCAGCTTAGGACAGAGGCACTACAATGAGCAGTTCTTC. Protein sequence: CASSLGQRHYNEQFF.

The V gene is TRBV10-3, the J gene TRBJ1-1; D call uncertain. V lost 8 bases to trimming and J lost 2 bases, with 12 bases between them. Germline CDR1 and CDR2: ENHRY and SYGVKD. The CDR3 runs to 13 residues. The CDR3 DNA is TGTGCCATCGCCGGTCGTGATAACACTGAAGCTTTCTTT. Translating gives CAIAGRDNTEAFF.

The chain links TRBV7-3 to TRBJ1-1; D call uncertain. Germline lookup yields CDR1 SGHTA and CDR2 FQGTGA. Trimming removed 4 bases at V and 3 bases at J, with 18 bases between. The CDR3 runs 16 residues. The CDR3 DNA reads as TGTGCCAGCAGCTCCGGGATAGGGTCCTTAGACACTGAAGCTTTCTTT. This translates into CASSSGIGSLDTEAFF.

The chain links TRBV11-3 to TRBJ2-2, with 9 bases matching TRBD2. There are 16 residues in the CDR3. Germline V gene lookup returns CDR1 SGHNT and CDR2 YENEEA. V dropped 5 bases and J dropped 1; count of bases not matched to a gene: 5. In DNA form, the CDR3 reads TGTGCCAGCAGCCCTCGAGCGGGGGGGAACACCGGGGAGCTGTTTTTT. Amino acid sequence: CASSPRAGGNTGELFF.

This clone was observed a single time. V and J are TRBV6-4 and TRBJ2-7; 10 bases are a match to TRBD2. Germline V CDR1 and CDR2: MRHNA, SNTAGT. The CDR3 has 18 amino acids. V was clipped by 0 bases and J by 3 bases; unmatched bases: 11. The CDR3 DNA reads TGTGCCAGCAGTGACTCGGGGGTGGCTAGCGGGGGTTTCTACGAGCAGTACTTC. It specifies CASSDSGVASGGFYEQYF.

V gene TRBV9 combines with J gene TRBJ1-1, with 8 bases lining up with TRBD1. The CDR3 totals 13 residues. V trimming: 3 bases; J trimming: 4 bases; junction bases outside the gene matches: 2. Looked up from germline, CDR1 is SGDLS and CDR2 is YYNGEE. The CDR3 region is CASSEGTGTEAFF. The CDR3 DNA reads as TGTGCCAGCAGCGAGGGGACAGGCACTGAAGCTTTCTTT.

The V gene is TRBV27, the J gene TRBJ2-5; 9 positions agree with TRBD1. V lost 6 bases, J lost 2 bases, and 10 bases stayed unmatched. The CDR3 runs to 16 residues. Germline assignment: CDR1 MNHEY and CDR2 SMNVEV (reference sequence). CDR3 in amino acids: CASSPWTGAKQETQYF. CDR3 DNA sequence: TGTGCCAGCAGCCCATGGACAGGGGCCAAGCAAGAGACCCAGTACTTC.

The chain couples TRBV19 to TRBJ1-1; a weak D match, TRBD1 (5 bases). Trimming removed 10 bases at V and 11 bases at J, with 8 bases between. CDR3 length: 8 residues. Per the germline V gene, CDR1 is LNHDA and CDR2 is SQIVND (reference sequence). CDR3 nucleotides: TGTGCCACACGGGGGGCTTTCTTT. The encoded protein is CATRGAFF. Full variable domain (outside the CDR3, taken from reference TRBV19 and TRBJ1-1): DGGITQSPKYLFRKEGQNVTLSCEQNLNHDAMYWYRQDPGQGLRLIYYSQIVNDFQKGDIAEGYSVSREKKESFPLTVTSAQKNPTAFYLCATRGAFFGQGTRLTVV.

CDR3 sequence reads: CASSSDRGPYNEQFF. In nucleotides, the CDR3 is TGTGCCAGTAGTTCCGACAGGGGGCCCTACAATGAGCAGTTCTTC. The V call is TRBV19, the J call TRBJ2-1, with 10 bases identical to TRBD1. Per germline, CDR1 LNHDA and CDR2 SQIVND (reference sequence). The CDR3 sequence is 15 residues long. V trimming: 5 bases; J trimming: 2 bases; junction bases outside the gene matches: 3.

The chain is built from TRBV9 and TRBJ1-1; TRBD1 matches 9 bases. Germline CDR1 is SGDLS and CDR2 is YYNGEE. This CDR3 is built from 15 residues. V dropped 0 bases and J dropped 8; count of bases not matched to a gene: 8. CDR3 coding DNA: TGTGCCAGCAGCGTAGTAACAGGGGGCATCTTAGAAGCTTTCTTT. Translating it yields CASSVVTGGILEAFF.

This chain joins TRBV6-2 or TRBV6-3 and TRBJ1-5; D is uncertain. Germline V lookup: CDR1 MNHEY, CDR2 SVGEGT. V lost 3 bases, J lost 5 bases, and 5 bases lay in between. The CDR3 spans 12 residues. CDR3 bases: TGTGCCAGCAGTTATCCGGATCAGCCCCAGCATTTT. Its translation is CASSYPDQPQHF.

This rearrangement joins TRBV7-2 to TRBJ1-1, with TRBD1 matching over 8 bases. The junction had 0 bases not matched to a gene; V was cut back by 2 bases and J by 1 base. Germline-derived CDR1 and CDR2 are SGHTA and FQGNSA. The CDR3 covers 14 residues. This CDR3 reads CASSLQGANTEAFF. As DNA, the CDR3 is TGTGCCAGCAGCTTACAGGGGGCGAACACTGAAGCTTTCTTT.

For this clone: An end of the junction does not agree with germline; a read error may underlie this. The CDR3 is CASSSGFAGANVLTF. The CDR3 nucleotides are TGCGCCAGCAGCTCTGGGTTTGCTGGGGCCAACGTGCTGACTTTC. The V and J genes are TRBV5-1 and TRBJ2-6; weak D call: TRBD1 (5 bases). Germline loops: CDR1 SGHRS, CDR2 YFSETQ. This CDR3 has 15 residues.

With regard to this clone: The junction departs from germline at one end; a sequencing error may be responsible. V gene TRBV12-3 or TRBV12-4 combines with J gene TRBJ1-1; no definite D call. The CDR3 is 12 residues long. CDR3 DNA sequence: TGTGCCAGCAGTTTATATTCGAGTAGAGGAATTTTT. Its protein is CASSLYSSRGIF.

J is TRBJ2-3 and V is TRBV6-2 or TRBV6-3; 9 bases agree with TRBD2. There are 14 residues in the CDR3. Germline V lookup: CDR1 MNHEY, CDR2 SVGEGT. V was clipped by 6 bases and J by 6 bases; unmatched bases: 7. CDR3 sequence reads: CASSVAGDRDTQYF. In DNA, the CDR3 is TGTGCCAGCAGCGTAGCGGGGGATCGGGATACGCAGTATTTT.

The J gene is TRBJ2-5, the V gene TRBV2; 9 nucleotides match TRBD1. V dropped 7 bases and J dropped 5; count of bases not matched to a gene: 8. The length of the CDR3 is 14 residues. The germline CDR1 and CDR2 sequences are SNHLY and FYNNEI. The CDR3 protein is CASNPGQGSETQYF. The CDR3 DNA reads TGTGCCAGCAATCCGGGACAGGGTTCGGAGACCCAGTACTTC.

J is TRBJ1-1 and V is TRBV7-3; the D gene is possibly TRBD1 (5 bases). The CDR3 length is 13 residues. With 6 bases removed from V and 0 bases from J, the gap between germline ends came to 8 bases. Germline assignment: CDR1 SGHTA and CDR2 FQGTGA. The CDR3 region is CASSLDMNTEAFF. DNA of the CDR3: TGTGCCAGCAGTCTGGACATGAACACTGAAGCTTTCTTT.

V usage is TRBV28 and J usage is TRBJ2-7; D gene unclear. V lost 5 bases to trimming and J lost 0 bases, with 5 bases between them. Germline CDR1 MDHEN, CDR2 SYDVKM. The CDR3 covers 12 residues. CDR3 loop: CASSPNSYEQYF. DNA of the CDR3: TGTGCCAGCAGTCCCAACTCCTACGAGCAGTACTTC.

This chain joins TRBV5-3 and TRBJ1-5, with 8 bases aligning to TRBD1. TRBV5-3 is an ORF, and what it does is uncertain. J was trimmed by 7 bases and V by 10 bases; bases with no gene match: 13. The CDR3 spans 14 residues. CDR3 nucleotides: TGTGCCTTCAAGTGGACAGGGCGGGACCAGCCCCAGCATTTT. It specifies CAFKWTGRDQPQHF.